The 19 T cell receptor beta chains in this list originate from one sample, sequenced in a study of post-analysis software for immune sequencing data. Points from the study as a whole: In patients, TRBV5-6, TRBV5-1 and TRBV20-1 belonged to roughly five TRBV segments found more frequently than in controls.

Their target antigens are unknown. Unique molecular identifiers were built into the TCR beta cDNA libraries. TCRdb re-called the PCR reads with MiXCR, one entry per CDR3 protein. In the table there are 700,000 to 900,000 distinct CDR3 sequences, about half of which are singletons. Sequenced: blood. The receptors stem from a girl aged 5 to 17 with multiple sclerosis.

This clonotype was seen a few times. The chain is built from TRBV12-3 or TRBV12-4 and TRBJ1-1; D unresolved. The CDR3 is 13 residues long. Trimming removed 1 base at V and 3 bases at J, with 6 bases between. In DNA, the CDR3 is TGTGCCAGCAGTTTAGTACAGCACACTGAAGCTTTCTTT. Translating it yields CASSLVQHTEAFF.

A few counts support this clonotype. A read error may explain this, as a much larger clone is one base away. This chain uses TRBV12-3 or TRBV12-4 with TRBJ2-5, with D uncertain. The CDR3 extends over 13 amino acids. The CDR3 spells CASSPEYQGTQYF. The CDR3 coding sequence is TGTGCCAGCAGTCCAGAGTACCAAGGGACCCAGTACTTC.

This rearrangement joins TRBV9 to TRBJ2-7; 10 positions match TRBD2. V dropped 0 bases and J dropped 0; count of bases not matched to a gene: 9. There are 18 residues in the CDR3. Germline-derived CDR1 and CDR2 are SGDLS and YYNGEE. The CDR3 region is CASSVEPSGSSSSYEQYF. DNA for the CDR3: TGTGCCAGCAGCGTAGAGCCTAGCGGGAGTTCCAGCTCCTACGAGCAGTACTTC.

The chain has TRBV5-4 and TRBJ2-1, with a weak D call TRBD2 (5 bases). With 0 bases removed from V and 2 bases from J, the gap between germline ends came to 9 bases. The CDR3 extends over 15 amino acids. Germline V lookup: CDR1 SGHNT, CDR2 YYREEE (reference sequence). The chain's CDR3 is CASSLVGDPYNEQFF. CDR3 nucleotides: TGTGCCAGCAGCTTGGTGGGAGACCCCTACAATGAGCAGTTCTTC.

The CDR3 DNA reads as TGCGCCAGCAGCTTGCCACTCCAAGAGACCCAGTACTTC. It specifies CASSLPLQETQYF. This chain uses TRBV5-1 with TRBJ2-5; D ambiguous. With 1 base removed from V and 1 base from J, the gap between germline ends came to 5 bases. CDR1 and CDR2 from the germline V gene are SGHRS and YFSETQ. The CDR3 consists of 13 residues.

In its sample, this clonotype was seen a few times. V gene TRBV24-1 combines with J gene TRBJ2-3; 13 nucleotides match TRBD2. Germline lookup yields CDR1 KGHDR and CDR2 SFDVKD. Unmatched junction bases numbered 6, after V lost 4 bases and J lost 3 bases. The CDR3 length is 17 residues. In nucleotides, the CDR3 is TGTGCCACCAGTGACCGGACTAGCGGGAGAGGGACAGATACGCAGTATTTT. Amino acid sequence: CATSDRTSGRGTDTQYF.

The CDR3 nucleotides are TGTGCCAGCAGTGACGAGGGGAGACCCTACAATGAGCAGTTCTTC. This translates into CASSDEGRPYNEQFF. This chain uses TRBV2 with TRBJ2-1; TRBD1 or TRBD2 may be the D gene (5 bases each). CDR1 SNHLY and CDR2 FYNNEI come from the germline V gene. The V end was cut by 3 bases, the J end by 2 bases, with 11 bases between. The CDR3 has 15 residues.

V and J are TRBV6-5 and TRBJ1-2; 7 bases agree with TRBD1. The CDR3 consists of 14 residues. The V segment lost 4 bases and the J segment 7 bases; nucleotides outside the gene matches: 9. In germline, CDR1 is MNHEY, CDR2 SVGAGI. The CDR3 region is CASSFLTGPGGYTF. CDR3 bases: TGTGCCAGCAGTTTCTTGACAGGGCCGGGTGGCTACACCTTC.

The rearrangement uses TRBV20-1 and TRBJ2-5; 8 bases align to TRBD1. V dropped 3 bases and J dropped 11; count of bases not matched to a gene: 17. This CDR3 has 15 residues. Germline lookup yields CDR1 DFQATT and CDR2 SNEGSKA (reference sequence). CDR3 sequence: CSASQKTGVSYGQYF. The CDR3 DNA sequence: TGCAGTGCTAGTCAGAAGACAGGGGTTAGCTACGGGCAGTACTTC.

This clonotype was observed a few times. This rearrangement joins TRBV20-1 to TRBJ1-2, with D perhaps matching TRBD1 (5 bases). V was shortened by 3 bases and J by 3 bases, with 17 bases between the two germline ends. Germline V lookup: CDR1 DFQATT, CDR2 SNEGSKA (reference sequence). CDR3 length equals 15 residues. CDR3 bases: TGCAGTGCTAGTGACAGAACTTCAATAGACTATGGCTACACCTTC. It translates to CSASDRTSIDYGYTF.

This clonotype has more than one count but fewer than ten. The chain has TRBV20-1 and TRBJ1-1; D may be TRBD1 (5 bases). Deletions cut 3 bases from V and 1 base from J, with 6 bases between. The CDR3 covers 12 residues. Germline values: CDR1 DFQATT, CDR2 SNEGSKA (reference sequence). CDR3 sequence reads: CSARGGNTEAFF. The CDR3 region has the DNA TGCAGTGCTAGGGGGGGGAACACTGAAGCTTTCTTT.

The J gene is TRBJ2-1, the V gene TRBV20-1, with 11 nucleotides matching TRBD2. V dropped 3 bases and J dropped 0; count of bases not matched to a gene: 1. The CDR3 has 15 residues. Germline V gene data show CDR1 as DFQATT and CDR2 as SNEGSKA (reference sequence). The CDR3 sequence is CSASTSGSSYNEQFF. The CDR3, as DNA: TGCAGTGCTAGTACTAGCGGGAGCTCCTACAATGAGCAGTTCTTC.

The chain combines TRBV28 with TRBJ1-2; the D gene is possibly TRBD1 (6 bases). From germline, CDR1 is MDHEN and CDR2 SYDVKM. Trimming took off 5 bases at V and 6 bases at J, with 16 bases between the two ends. The CDR3 consists of 14 residues. For the CDR3, the DNA is TGTGCCAGCAGTCCCCTCGGGGGGCAGAATGGCTACACCTTC. Translation: CASSPLGGQNGYTF.

The chain links TRBV7-8 to TRBJ2-5; 7 nucleotides line up with TRBD1. The length of the CDR3 is 15 residues. J lost 3 bases, V lost 6 bases, and 10 bases had no gene match. Germline V lookup: CDR1 SGHVS, CDR2 FQNEAQ. In DNA form, the CDR3 reads TGTGCCAGCAGAAACCTCCGGGACAGCGAAGAGACCCAGTACTTC. Its protein is CASRNLRDSEETQYF.

V usage is TRBV5-1 and J usage is TRBJ1-1; D unresolved. CDR3 length equals 14 residues. The V gene's germline CDR1 is SGHRS and CDR2 YFSETQ. Between the trimmed V and J ends, which lost 2 bases and 1 base, there was a span of 9 bases. Here the CDR3 DNA reads TGCGCCAGCAGCTTAACTTTCACGAACACTGAAGCTTTCTTT. It yields the protein CASSLTFTNTEAFF.

This clonotype was counted a single time. The rearrangement uses TRBV19 and TRBJ2-7; D not resolved. CDR3 length equals 13 residues. Trimming stripped 3 bases from V and 2 bases from J, with 8 bases between. CDR1 and CDR2 (germline): LNHDA, SQIVND (reference sequence). The CDR3: CASSMQVTYEQYF. The DNA for the CDR3 is TGTGCCAGTAGTATGCAGGTAACCTACGAGCAGTACTTC. The full variable domain, rest sourced from reference TRBV19 and TRBJ2-7, is DGGITQSPKYLFRKEGQNVTLSCEQNLNHDAMYWYRQDPGQGLRLIYYSQIVNDFQKGDIAEGYSVSREKKESFPLTVTSAQKNPTAFYLCASSMQVTYEQYFGPGTRLTVT.

The rearrangement joins TRBV5-1 to TRBJ2-7; D might be TRBD1 (6 bases). This CDR3 has 19 residues. Trimming cost V 0 bases and J 4 bases, with 26 bases left between them. Germline CDR1 reads SGHRS; CDR2 reads YFSETQ. The CDR3 bases are TGCGCCAGCAGCTTGGGCCGGGACATCTTCCGCCTCACAAATTACGAGCAGTACTTC. This codes for CASSLGRDIFRLTNYEQYF.

This chain connects TRBV27 to TRBJ2-5, with 9 bases lining up with TRBD1. The better agreement between TRBJ2-7 and the DNA end casts doubt on the J call. The CDR3 is made up of 13 amino acids. Germline assignment: CDR1 MNHEY and CDR2 SMNVEV (reference sequence). DNA for the CDR3: TGTGCCAGCAGTCACGGGACAGGGTTCGAGCAGTACTTC. Protein: CASSHGTGFEQYF.

The chain carries TRBV5-1 and TRBJ1-2, with TRBD1 as a possible D gene (6 bases). Germline-derived CDR1 and CDR2 are SGHRS and YFSETQ. This CDR3 has 12 residues. Trimming shortened V by 4 bases and J by 8 bases, and 12 bases separated the two germline ends. The CDR3 DNA sequence: TGCGCCAGCAGCGACGGGGGCGGCGGCTACACCTTC. It codes for CASSDGGGGYTF.